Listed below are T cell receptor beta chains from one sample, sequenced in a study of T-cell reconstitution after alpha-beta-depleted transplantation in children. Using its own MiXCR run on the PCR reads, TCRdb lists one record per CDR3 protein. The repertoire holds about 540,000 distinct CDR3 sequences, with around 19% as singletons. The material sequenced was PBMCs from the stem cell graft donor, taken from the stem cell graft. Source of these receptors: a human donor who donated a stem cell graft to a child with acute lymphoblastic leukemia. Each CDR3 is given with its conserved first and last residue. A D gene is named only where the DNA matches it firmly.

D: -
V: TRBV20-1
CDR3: CSARDISTSSDTQYF

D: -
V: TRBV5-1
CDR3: CASSLADESSYEQYF

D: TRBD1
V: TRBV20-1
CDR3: CSARQGAGGNTIYF

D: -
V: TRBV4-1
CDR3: CASSRKPSSTVMNTEAFF

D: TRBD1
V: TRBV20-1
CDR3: CSARDRVIYTEAFF

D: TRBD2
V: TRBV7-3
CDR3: CASSSTSGTFNEQFF

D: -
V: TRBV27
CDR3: CASYGPPRYEQYF

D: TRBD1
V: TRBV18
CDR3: CASSPDLGTGRNQPQHF

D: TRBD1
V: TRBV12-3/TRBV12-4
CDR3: CASNPDRGATEAFF

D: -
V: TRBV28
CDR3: CASSSAGTGTYEQYF

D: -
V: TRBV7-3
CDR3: CASSLTLPGELFF

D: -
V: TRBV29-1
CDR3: CSVTGTQSSGANGLTF

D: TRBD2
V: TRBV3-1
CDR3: CASSPLADYEQYF

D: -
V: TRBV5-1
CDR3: CASSLAQEGYTF

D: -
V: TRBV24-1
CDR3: CATSNRRGGAEQYF

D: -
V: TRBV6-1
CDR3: CASSELFQGYSNQPQHF

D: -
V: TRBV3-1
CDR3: CASSHGSPGHLYSINYGYTF

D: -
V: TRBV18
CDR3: CASSPVSGEQYF

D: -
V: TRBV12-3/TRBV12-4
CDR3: CASRETGTIYGYTF

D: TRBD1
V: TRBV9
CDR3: CASSVGGQVWQFF

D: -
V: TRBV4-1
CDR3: CASSQEQTGSYEQYF

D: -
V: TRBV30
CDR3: CAWSVQSHTDTQYF

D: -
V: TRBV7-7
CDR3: CASSPRQTETQYF

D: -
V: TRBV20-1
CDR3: CSAFIAVGFNEQFF

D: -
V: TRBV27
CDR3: CASSLGLANQPQHF

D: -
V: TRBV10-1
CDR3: CASSVSGEWNEQFF

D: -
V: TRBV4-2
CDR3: CASSQAEGPLGNSPLHF

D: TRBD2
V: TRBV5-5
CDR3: CASSFDIAGGADTQYF

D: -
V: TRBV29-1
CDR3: CSVEFQQPYEQYF